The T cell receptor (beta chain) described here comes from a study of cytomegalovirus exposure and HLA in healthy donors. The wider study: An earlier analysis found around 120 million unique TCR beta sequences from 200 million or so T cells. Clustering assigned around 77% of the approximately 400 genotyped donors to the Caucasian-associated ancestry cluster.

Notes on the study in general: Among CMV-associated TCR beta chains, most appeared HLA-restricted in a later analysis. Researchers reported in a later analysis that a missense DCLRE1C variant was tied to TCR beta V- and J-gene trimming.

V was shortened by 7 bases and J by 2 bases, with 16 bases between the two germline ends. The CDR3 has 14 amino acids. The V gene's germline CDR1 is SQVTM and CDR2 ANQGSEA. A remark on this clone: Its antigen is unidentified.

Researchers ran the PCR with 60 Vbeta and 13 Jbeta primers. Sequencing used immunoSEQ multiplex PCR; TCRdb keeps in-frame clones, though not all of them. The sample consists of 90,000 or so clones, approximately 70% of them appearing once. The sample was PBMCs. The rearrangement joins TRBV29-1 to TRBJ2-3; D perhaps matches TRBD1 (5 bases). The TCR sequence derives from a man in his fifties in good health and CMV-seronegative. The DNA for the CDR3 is TGCAGCGCCTCCAAGGGGTCGGACACAGATACGCAGTATTTT. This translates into CSASKGSDTDTQYF.